This T cell receptor (beta chain) was sequenced during a study of shared T cell receptors in the human thymus (dated by TCRdb to 2020 to 2022). Turning to the overall study: The study investigated the way shared, self-reactive T-cell receptor alpha chains are produced in the human thymus.

Receptor amplification or capture employed the immunoSEQ multiplex PCR assay. Sourced from immuneACCESS, this table was stored by TCRdb with only in-frame sequences that have V and J called. A share of the clones is absent; for the studies checked, an unresolved V gene accounts for under half, and the remainder has no known explanation. In this sample the table shows hundreds of thousands of clones, over 75% of which occur a single time. 0.0094% of the sample goes to the ten largest clones. CDR1 ENHRY and CDR2 SYGVKD are derived from the germline V gene. From the cysteine through the phenylalanine, the CDR3 covers 14 amino acids. The sequence is cut down to CDR3 DNA, 42 bases in frame from base 1. V and J lose 6 bases and 9 bases, and a span of 18 bases separates them. Comment on this clone: Which antigen it targets is not known. One base away there is no much larger clone; base qualities are not given.

The same data also went into a second study, on human thymus T cells. The second investigation adds: Immunologically healthy infants undergoing open corrective cardiac surgery for congenital heart defects in Finland were used as donors. Thymus tissue was obtained as surgical resects removed during corrective cardiac surgery. Biased V and J gene segment usage appeared to be present in both thymic and peripheral blood repertoires. The related research reported highly overlapping thymic TCR repertoires among unrelated individuals. The study used roughly eight infant thymus samples plus four related peripheral blood samples to characterize TCR alpha and beta repertoires. The infant donors were about 7 to 250 days old, and the cohort included over five males and a couple of females. Thymocytes were released mechanically from tissue and stored at -70 °C as pellets of roughly 8.5-32 million cells. A QIAsymphony instrument was used to extract genomic DNA from the frozen cell pellets. The immunoSEQ multiplex PCR assay was used to amplify the TCRB and TCRAD loci from a standardized amount of quality-controlled genomic DNA. The amplicons covered the V(D)J region and were long enough to include the CDR3 and to identify the V and J genes. Through the commercial immunoSEQ service, the amplicons were sequenced on an Illumina platform. Corrections for primer bias and sequencing errors followed previously described methods, while TCRAD and TCRB definitions were based on the IMGT database. The repertoires were analysed using immunoSEQ Analyzer 3.0 and VDJTools for basic statistics, V/J segment usage, diversity estimates, rarefaction and pairwise overlap. Diversity was estimated using the Chao1, ChaoE, Efron-Thisted, Shannon and inverse Simpson indices, and was also estimated on datasets down-sampled to the size of the smallest sample. Repertoire overlap was assessed by strict matching of CDR3 nucleotide sequence, V gene and J gene, and clustering was done by Jaccard-based multidimensional scaling. Thymus samples yielded on average around 800,000 unique TCRB clonotypes, compared with some 83,000 from blood samples.

The chain couples TRBV10-3 to TRBJ2-1, with TRBD2 as a weak D call on 6 bases. This TCR came from a boy under two years old with a congenital heart defect. Donor details come from another sample of the same person, matched by shared clones. Material: thymocytes. In nucleotides, the sequence is TGTGCCATCAGCCCGGGACTCAGTTTGAGTGAGCAGTTCTTC. Translated, it reads CAISPGLSLSEQFF.